One sample yielded the 2 T cell receptor beta chains listed below, sequenced in a study of preoperative IRX-2 immunotherapy in early breast cancer. Sequencing used immunoSEQ multiplex PCR; TCRdb keeps in-frame clones, though not all of them. In the table there are over 25,000 clones, around 83% of which are singletons. Treatment given: preoperative locoregional IRX-2 cytokine immunotherapy. The sequenced sample was lymph node tissue, obtained from a patient treated with IRX-2 immunotherapy. Every receptor here comes from a human donor with breast cancer.

This chain connects TRBV6-8 to TRBJ2-1, with D perhaps given as TRBD1 or TRBD2 (5 bases each). The germline V and J ends were trimmed by 1 base and 6 bases, with 25 bases remaining between them. Germline V gives CDR1 MNHGY, CDR2 SAAAGT. This CDR3 spans 19 amino acids. CDR3 bases: TGTGCCAGCAGTTACTTAGGGGCAGGGTCCGGTTGGGGGTTCAATGAGCAGTTCTTC. Translated: CASSYLGAGSGWGFNEQFF.

The chain links TRBV5-1 to TRBJ2-1; a possible D gene is TRBD2 (6 bases). This CDR3 has 15 residues. V dropped 4 bases and J dropped 1 base, with 12 bases sitting between them. Germline-derived CDR1 and CDR2 are SGHRS and YFSETQ. In nucleotides, the CDR3 is TGCGCCAGCAGCCCTACACGGGGGTCCTACAATGAGCAGTTCTTC. Encoded protein: CASSPTRGSYNEQFF. The full variable domain, its missing parts supplied by reference TRBV5-1 and TRBJ2-1, is KAGVTQTPRYLIKTRGQQVTLSCSPISGHRSVSWYQQTPGQGLQFLFEYFSETQRNKGNFPGRFSGRQFSNSRSEMNVSTLELGDSALYLCASSPTRGSYNEQFFGPGTRLTVL.